One sample yielded the 24 T cell receptor beta chains listed below, sequenced in a study of blood T cell repertoires in COVID-19. Data came from immunoSEQ multiplex PCR; TCRdb stores just in-frame clones and leaves some out. This table holds approximately 210,000 clones, around 80% found once. Sequenced material: peripheral blood. The receptor source for this set is a woman aged 40 to 50 with acute or convalescent COVID-19.

This chain uses TRBV11-3 with TRBJ2-1; no definite D call. Germline V gene lookup returns CDR1 SGHNT and CDR2 YENEEA. The V gene lost 5 bases and the J gene lost 3 bases, with 8 bases spanning the gap. CDR3 length: 13 residues. The CDR3 protein is CASSQNSYNEQFF. CDR3 nucleotides: TGTGCCAGCAGCCAAAACAGCTACAATGAGCAGTTCTTC.

The gene calls are TRBV29-1 and TRBJ2-5, with 7 bases that match TRBD2. Trimming removed 1 base from V and 2 bases from J; junction bases left unmatched: 4. The CDR3 loop spans 14 amino acids. Germline CDR1 reads SQVTM; CDR2 reads ANQGSEA. CDR3 sequence reads: CSVEGGGSQETQYF. The CDR3 bases are TGCAGCGTTGAAGGGGGCGGGAGTCAAGAGACCCAGTACTTC.

The chain has TRBV5-6 and TRBJ1-6; TRBD1 matches 8 bases. Trimming cost V 4 bases and J 13 bases; bases outside gene matches: 16. This CDR3 comprises 16 residues. Per the germline V gene, CDR1 is SGHDT and CDR2 is YYEEEE. CDR3 amino acids: CASSLRTGNGVGPLHF. In DNA form, the CDR3 reads TGTGCCAGCAGCCTTCGGACAGGGAATGGGGTGGGGCCCCTCCACTTT. Together with reference TRBV5-6 and TRBJ1-6, the CDR3 gives the full variable domain: DAGVTQSPTHLIKTRGQQVTLRCSPKSGHDTVSWYQQALGQGPQFIFQYYEEEERQRGNFPDRFSGHQFPNYSSELNVNALLLGDSALYLCASSLRTGNGVGPLHFGNGTRLTVT.

This clone appeared a single time. This chain uses TRBV30 with TRBJ2-7, with TRBD2 matching over 7 bases. The germline V gene encodes CDR1 GTSNPN and CDR2 SVGIG (reference sequence). CDR3 size: 16 residues. V was clipped by 5 bases and J by 3 bases; unmatched bases: 16. This CDR3 reads CAWSRDGSGLVYEQYF. The CDR3 nucleotides are TGTGCCTGGTCCAGGGACGGTAGCGGGTTGGTCTACGAGCAGTACTTC.

This clone was seen just once. This chain connects TRBV10-3 to TRBJ2-3, with D maybe TRBD1 (5 bases). Deletions cut 10 bases from V and 4 bases from J, with 18 bases between. Germline-derived CDR1 and CDR2 are ENHRY and SYGVKD. The CDR3 loop spans 14 amino acids. CDR3 DNA sequence: TGTGCCACCACACACGCAACAGGCCCAGATACGCAGTATTTT. This sequence encodes CATTHATGPDTQYF.

This clone was counted ten times or more. The chain links TRBV7-2 to TRBJ2-1, with 9 bases lining up with TRBD1. V dropped 4 bases and J dropped 7; count of bases not matched to a gene: 8. The CDR3 consists of 15 residues. The V gene's germline CDR1 is SGHTA and CDR2 FQGNSA. DNA for the CDR3: TGTGCCAGCAGCTCCACAGGGGGCGTTTCGAATGAGCAGTTCTTC. Its translation is CASSSTGGVSNEQFF.

The chain is built from TRBV7-8 and TRBJ2-3; a weak D match, TRBD2 (6 bases). The length of the CDR3 is 15 residues. Trimming removed 2 bases from V and 1 base from J, with 10 bases in between. Germline lookup yields CDR1 SGHVS and CDR2 FQNEAQ. The CDR3 reads CASSLFPGGTDTQYF. CDR3 in DNA: TGTGCCAGCAGCTTATTCCCGGGGGGCACAGATACGCAGTATTTT.

J is TRBJ2-5 and V is TRBV24-1; 9 bases line up with TRBD1. Germline values: CDR1 KGHDR, CDR2 SFDVKD. The J segment lost 4 bases and the V segment lost 7 bases, leaving 12 bases of the junction unmatched. This CDR3 has 16 amino acids. The DNA of the CDR3 is TGTGCCACCAGCGAGGACCCGGGACAGGGCGGAGAGACCCAGTACTTC. Translating it yields CATSEDPGQGGETQYF.

The rearrangement uses TRBV2 and TRBJ1-3; TRBD1 might be the D (5 bases). Trimming cost V 8 bases and J 0 bases, with 11 bases left between them. In germline, CDR1 is SNHLY, CDR2 FYNNEI. This CDR3 has 14 residues. The CDR3 DNA reads TGTGCCAGCGCCGACAGAGCCTCTGGAAACACCATATATTTT. Protein sequence: CASADRASGNTIYF.

J is TRBJ2-3 and V is TRBV3-1 (or the pseudogene TRBV3-2); D remains ambiguous. The CDR3 is made up of 14 amino acids. V shed 1 base and J shed 3 bases, with 8 bases lying between them. The V gene's germline CDR1 is LGHDT and CDR2 YNNKEL (reference sequence). CDR3 DNA sequence: TGTGCCAGCAGCCAAGTTGGCAGTACAGATACGCAGTATTTT. Translating gives CASSQVGSTDTQYF.

This clone occurred once. This chain joins TRBV20-1 and TRBJ2-2; possibly TRBD1 for D (6 bases). The CDR3 is 15 amino acids. V was clipped by 3 bases and J by 2 bases, with 13 bases between them. Germline V CDR1 and CDR2: DFQATT, SNEGSKA (reference sequence). CDR3 region: CSASTGHFNTGELFF. DNA for the CDR3: TGCAGTGCTAGTACAGGGCACTTCAACACCGGGGAGCTGTTTTTT.

This clone was detected only a few times. The V gene is TRBV6-4, the J gene TRBJ1-1; D uncertain. The ends were cut back, 4 bases at V and 5 bases at J, with 11 bases in the middle. Per germline, CDR1 MRHNA and CDR2 SNTAGT. The CDR3 is 13 residues long. The CDR3 spells CASSVKAQTEAFF. The CDR3 bases are TGTGCCAGCAGTGTAAAGGCACAGACTGAAGCTTTCTTT.

This chain joins TRBV11-2 and TRBJ1-3; D remains ambiguous. V was pared by 3 bases and J by 6 bases, with 12 bases between. CDR3 length: 14 amino acids. The V gene's germline CDR1 is SGHAT and CDR2 FQNNGV. CDR3 loop: CASSFLGPANTIYF. CDR3 nucleotide sequence: TGTGCCAGCAGCTTCCTGGGCCCCGCAAACACCATATATTTT.

The chain employs TRBV15 and TRBJ1-2; possible D gene TRBD1, 5 bases. Germline loops: CDR1 LNHNV, CDR2 YYDKDF (reference sequence). V lost 4 bases and J 8 bases, leaving 11 bases between the germline ends. The CDR3 consists of 12 residues. CDR3 sequence: CATSTGIWGYTF. For the CDR3, the DNA is TGTGCCACCAGCACAGGGATCTGGGGCTACACCTTC.

The chain recombines TRBV7-8 with TRBJ1-5; tentative D call: TRBD1 (5 bases). The CDR3 covers 16 residues. Trimming took off 2 bases at V and 0 bases at J, with 11 bases between the two ends. Germline values: CDR1 SGHVS, CDR2 FQNEAQ. The DNA for the CDR3 is TGTGCCAGCAGCTTAACAGGCGCTTCTAGCAATCAGCCCCAGCATTTT. It codes for CASSLTGASSNQPQHF.

The gene calls are TRBV11-2 and TRBJ2-3; TRBD2 agrees at 9 bases. V was pared by 1 base and J by 2 bases, with 1 base of the junction left unmatched. Germline assignment: CDR1 SGHAT and CDR2 FQNNGV. The CDR3 runs to 15 residues. CDR3 nucleotide sequence: TGTGCCAGCAGCTTAGGCGGGAGGGCCACAGATACGCAGTATTTT. This translates into CASSLGGRATDTQYF.

J is TRBJ2-7 and V is TRBV25-1; possible D gene TRBD1, 5 bases. V was cut by 5 bases and J by 1 base, with 18 bases left in between. The germline gives CDR1 MGHDK, CDR2 SYGVNS. The CDR3 has 16 residues. CDR3 sequence: CASSPRDQGSSYEQYF. The CDR3 coding sequence is TGTGCCAGCAGTCCAAGGGATCAGGGTTCGTCCTACGAGCAGTACTTC.

This clone has more than one count but fewer than ten. The V call is TRBV6-5, the J call TRBJ2-2; D gene uncertain. The CDR3 has 15 residues. Trimming stripped 8 bases from V and 0 bases from J, with 13 bases between. In germline, CDR1 is MNHEY, CDR2 SVGAGI. As DNA, the CDR3 is TGTGCCAGCTCGGTAGCTAAATCGAACACCGGGGAGCTGTTTTTT. Translation gives CASSVAKSNTGELFF.

CDR3 protein: CASRRQGTDTEAFF. CDR3 DNA: TGTGCCAGCAGGAGACAGGGGACCGACACTGAAGCTTTCTTT. The rearrangement uses TRBV5-6 and TRBJ1-1; 8 bases agree with TRBD1. From germline, CDR1 is SGHDT and CDR2 YYEEEE. Trimming took 5 bases from V and 3 from J; bases not matched to a gene: 6. This CDR3 comprises 14 residues.

The chain recombines TRBV19 with TRBJ2-3, with D possibly matching TRBD1 (5 bases). V gave up 5 bases and J gave up 5 bases, with 17 bases separating them. CDR1 and CDR2 (germline): LNHDA, SQIVND (reference sequence). This CDR3 spans 15 amino acids. For the CDR3, the DNA is TGTGCCAGTAGTCTAGGCCTTGCAAGGGGAGATACGCAGTATTTT. Encoded protein: CASSLGLARGDTQYF. The full variable domain, rest sourced from reference TRBV19 and TRBJ2-3, is DGGITQSPKYLFRKEGQNVTLSCEQNLNHDAMYWYRQDPGQGLRLIYYSQIVNDFQKGDIAEGYSVSREKKESFPLTVTSAQKNPTAFYLCASSLGLARGDTQYFGPGTRLTVL.

V gene TRBV4-3 combines with J gene TRBJ1-3; the D gene is possibly TRBD1 (5 bases). Germline lookup yields CDR1 LGHNA and CDR2 YSLEER. Trimming shortened V by 2 bases and J by 4 bases, and 18 bases separated the two germline ends. This CDR3 contains 17 residues. In DNA form, the CDR3 reads TGCGCCAGCAGCCAAAATGGGCAGGGAATAAAGGGAAACACCATATATTTT. This gives the protein CASSQNGQGIKGNTIYF.

The chain couples TRBV9 to TRBJ2-3; 9 bases agree with TRBD1. CDR1 is SGDLS and CDR2 is YYNGEE in the germline V gene. The CDR3 sequence is 16 residues long. V lost 3 bases, J lost 4 bases, and 9 bases stayed unmatched. The CDR3 reads CASSDGTGYTADTQYF. Here the CDR3 DNA reads TGTGCCAGCAGCGACGGGACAGGGTACACTGCAGATACGCAGTATTTT.

The rearrangement links TRBV10-3 to TRBJ1-1, with D possibly TRBD1 on 6 matching bases. CDR1 and CDR2 (germline): ENHRY, SYGVKD. The CDR3 contains 14 residues. Trimming removed 8 bases at V and 5 bases at J, with 18 bases between. The CDR3 bases are TGTGCCATCGAGGGGGACCTCCCGGGAACTGAAGCTTTCTTT. Protein sequence: CAIEGDLPGTEAFF.

This chain links TRBV2 with TRBJ1-4; no clear D gene. Germline V gene sequence: CDR1 SNHLY, CDR2 FYNNEI. V shed 5 bases and J shed 8 bases, with 12 bases lying between them. CDR3 size: 13 residues. CDR3 DNA: TGTGCCAGCAGTTACTCAAGAGAGGAAAAACTGTTTTTT. Amino acids: CASSYSREEKLFF.